A selection of T cell receptor beta chains follows, all from one sample in a study of response to subunit inactivated influenza vaccine. TCRdb reanalysed the RT-PCR reads using MiXCR and keeps one entry per CDR3 protein. The sample includes about 620,000 distinct CDR3 sequences, about 12% of them seen just once. Sequenced here: PBMCs from blood, sampled on the day of vaccination. These receptors all come from a man aged 50 or older who received an inactivated influenza vaccine. The CDR3 runs from the conserved cysteine through the conserved F or W. A D gene is named only where the DNA matches it firmly. Clone sizes are given selectively: once, few, many, or a class where the clone is expanded.

clone size: .
D gene: TRBD2
J gene: TRBJ2-1
V gene: TRBV12-3/TRBV12-4
CDR3 protein: CASSTGGGGAVNEQFF
CDR3 DNA: TGTGCCAGCAGTACCGGGGGCGGGGGGGCCGTGAATGAGCAGTTCTTC

clone size: many
D gene: .
J gene: TRBJ2-1
V gene: TRBV7-2
CDR3 protein: CASSLVHSNEQFF
CDR3 DNA: TGTGCCAGCAGCTTAGTGCATTCCAATGAGCAGTTCTTC

clone size: .
D gene: TRBD1
J gene: TRBJ2-5
V gene: TRBV7-2
CDR3 protein: CASTRSYRGQETQYF
CDR3 DNA: TGTGCCAGCACCCGTTCATACAGGGGCCAAGAGACCCAGTACTTC

clone size: .
D gene: .
J gene: TRBJ2-7
V gene: TRBV11-2
CDR3 protein: CASSLEYFQASSYEQYF
CDR3 DNA: TGTGCCAGCAGCTTAGAGTACTTCCAGGCCAGCTCCTACGAGCAGTACTTC

clone size: .
D gene: .
J gene: TRBJ2-1
V gene: TRBV6-4
CDR3 protein: CASSDSVSADEQFF
CDR3 DNA: TGTGCCAGCAGTGACTCGGTCTCTGCCGATGAGCAGTTCTTC

clone size: many
D gene: TRBD2
J gene: TRBJ2-3
V gene: TRBV5-1
CDR3 protein: CASSLVRGGADTQYF
CDR3 DNA: TGCGCCAGCAGCTTGGTGCGGGGGGGTGCAGATACGCAGTATTTT

clone size: .
D gene: .
J gene: TRBJ1-1
V gene: TRBV4-2
CDR3 protein: CASSQEGAKAEAFF
CDR3 DNA: TGTGCCAGCAGCCAAGAGGGCGCTAAGGCTGAAGCTTTCTTT

clone size: many
D gene: .
J gene: TRBJ1-4
V gene: TRBV5-5
CDR3 protein: CASSRGRDNEKLFF
CDR3 DNA: TGTGCCAGCAGCCGGGGCAGGGATAATGAAAAACTGTTTTTT

clone size: few
D gene: .
J gene: TRBJ2-7
V gene: TRBV6-2/TRBV6-3
CDR3 protein: CASSMTRTYEQYF
CDR3 DNA: TGTGCCAGCAGCATGACTAGGACCTACGAGCAGTACTTC

clone size: few
D gene: .
J gene: TRBJ1-2
V gene: TRBV20-1
CDR3 protein: CSATLSGFGYTF
CDR3 DNA: TGCAGTGCTACCTTATCAGGGTTTGGCTACACCTTC

clone size: many
D gene: TRBD1
J gene: TRBJ2-2
V gene: TRBV4-3
CDR3 protein: CASSQDRDRVSGELFF
CDR3 DNA: TGCGCCAGCAGCCAGGACCGGGACAGGGTTTCCGGGGAGCTGTTTTTT

clone size: few
D gene: .
J gene: TRBJ2-2
V gene: TRBV2
CDR3 protein: CASSEWQANTGELFF
CDR3 DNA: TGTGCCAGCAGTGAATGGCAGGCGAACACCGGGGAGCTGTTTTTT

clone size: .
D gene: .
J gene: TRBJ1-5
V gene: TRBV6-1
CDR3 protein: CASSGPGQRIAHQPQHF
CDR3 DNA: TGTGCCAGCAGTGGCCCGGGACAAAGAATTGCACATCAGCCCCAGCATTTT

clone size: .
D gene: TRBD2
J gene: TRBJ2-1
V gene: TRBV3-1
CDR3 protein: CASSQGRLAGGSKFF
CDR3 DNA: TGTGCCAGCAGCCAAGGCCGGCTAGCGGGAGGGTCTAAGTTCTTC

clone size: few
D gene: TRBD2
J gene: TRBJ2-1
V gene: TRBV10-3
CDR3 protein: CAIRLADYNEQFF
CDR3 DNA: TGTGCCATCAGGCTAGCGGACTACAATGAGCAGTTCTTC

clone size: many
D gene: .
J gene: TRBJ2-3
V gene: TRBV12-3/TRBV12-4
CDR3 protein: CASSLVGGGGTDTQYF
CDR3 DNA: TGTGCCAGCAGTTTGGTGGGTGGAGGTGGCACAGATACGCAGTATTTT

clone size: .
D gene: .
J gene: TRBJ2-3
V gene: TRBV6-2/TRBV6-3
CDR3 protein: CASSLRGGRDTQYF
CDR3 DNA: TGTGCCAGCAGTCTCAGGGGTGGGAGAGATACGCAGTATTTT

clone size: few
D gene: TRBD1
J gene: TRBJ2-1
V gene: TRBV20-1
CDR3 protein: CSARKPGQGESQFF
CDR3 DNA: TGCAGTGCTAGAAAGCCGGGACAGGGGGAAAGTCAGTTCTTC

clone size: once
D gene: .
J gene: TRBJ2-7
V gene: TRBV28
CDR3 protein: CASSFGAVPYF
CDR3 DNA: TGTGCCAGCAGTTTTGGGGCGGTCCCGTACTTC

clone size: few
D gene: TRBD1
J gene: TRBJ1-2
V gene: TRBV6-5
CDR3 protein: CASSSLDRGVYTF
CDR3 DNA: TGTGCCAGCAGTTCGCTGGACAGGGGAGTCTACACCTTC

clone size: few
D gene: .
J gene: TRBJ1-1
V gene: TRBV7-9
CDR3 protein: CASSADRGQAFF
CDR3 DNA: TGTGCCAGCAGCGCCGACCGGGGACAAGCTTTCTTT

clone size: .
D gene: .
J gene: TRBJ1-2
V gene: TRBV5-6
CDR3 protein: CASSQDRSWSYGYTF
CDR3 DNA: TGTGCCAGCAGCCAAGACAGGTCTTGGAGCTATGGCTACACCTTC

clone size: .
D gene: TRBD2
J gene: TRBJ2-3
V gene: TRBV4-1
CDR3 protein: CASSQGRPGLPTDTQYF
CDR3 DNA: TGCGCCAGCAGCCAAGGGCGACCGGGACTACCCACAGATACGCAGTATTTT

clone size: .
D gene: TRBD1
J gene: TRBJ2-1
V gene: TRBV5-1
CDR3 protein: CASSDRGQSSYNEQFF
CDR3 DNA: TGCGCCAGCAGCGACCGGGGACAGAGCTCCTACAATGAGCAGTTCTTC

clone size: .
D gene: .
J gene: TRBJ1-1
V gene: TRBV5-1
CDR3 protein: CASSLGLAGLNTEAFF
CDR3 DNA: TGCGCCAGCAGCTTGGGGTTAGCGGGCTTGAACACTGAAGCTTTCTTT

clone size: .
D gene: .
J gene: TRBJ1-5
V gene: TRBV4-3
CDR3 protein: CASSQDRYSNQPQHF
CDR3 DNA: TGCGCCAGCAGCCAAGACCGTTATAGCAATCAGCCCCAGCATTTT

clone size: few
D gene: .
J gene: TRBJ2-7
V gene: TRBV6-2/TRBV6-3
CDR3 protein: CASSYSRGTSSYEQYF
CDR3 DNA: TGTGCCAGCAGTTATTCACGGGGGACAAGCTCCTACGAGCAGTACTTC

clone size: few
D gene: .
J gene: TRBJ1-1
V gene: TRBV12-3/TRBV12-4
CDR3 protein: CASSLPGRGTEAFF
CDR3 DNA: TGTGCCAGCAGTTTACCAGGGAGGGGGACTGAAGCTTTCTTT

clone size: many
D gene: .
J gene: TRBJ1-6
V gene: TRBV4-2
CDR3 protein: CASSQEGGNSPLHF
CDR3 DNA: TGTGCCAGCAGCCAAGAAGGGGGAAATTCACCCCTCCACTTT

clone size: .
D gene: .
J gene: TRBJ2-7
V gene: TRBV6-6
CDR3 protein: CASTGSVSYEQYF
CDR3 DNA: TGTGCCAGCACAGGGTCCGTGTCCTACGAGCAGTACTTC

clone size: few
D gene: .
J gene: TRBJ2-5
V gene: TRBV18
CDR3 protein: CASSKAKQETQYF
CDR3 DNA: TGTGCCAGCTCCAAAGCTAAACAAGAGACCCAGTACTTC

clone size: many
D gene: .
J gene: TRBJ1-2
V gene: TRBV12-3/TRBV12-4
CDR3 protein: CASSFPGLSSNYGYTF
CDR3 DNA: TGTGCCAGCAGTTTCCCCGGACTTAGCTCTAACTATGGCTACACCTTC

clone size: few
D gene: TRBD1
J gene: TRBJ2-2
V gene: TRBV7-8
CDR3 protein: CASSSRDRGSMRTGELFF
CDR3 DNA: TGTGCCAGCAGCTCCCGGGACAGGGGTTCTATGAGGACCGGGGAGCTGTTTTTT

clone size: .
D gene: .
J gene: TRBJ2-3
V gene: TRBV28
CDR3 protein: CASISGSTDTQYF
CDR3 DNA: TGTGCCAGCATCTCCGGTTCCACAGATACGCAGTATTTT

clone size: few
D gene: .
J gene: TRBJ1-5
V gene: TRBV2
CDR3 protein: CASSAGARVGNQPQHF
CDR3 DNA: TGTGCCAGCAGCGCAGGGGCAAGGGTTGGCAATCAGCCCCAGCATTTT

clone size: few
D gene: .
J gene: TRBJ2-5
V gene: TRBV6-5
CDR3 protein: CASSYSLGWETQYF
CDR3 DNA: TGTGCCAGCAGTTACTCTTTGGGATGGGAGACCCAGTACTTC

clone size: .
D gene: TRBD2
J gene: TRBJ2-2
V gene: TRBV9
CDR3 protein: CASSVGMLAATGELFF
CDR3 DNA: TGTGCCAGCAGCGTAGGAATGCTAGCGGCAACCGGGGAGCTGTTTTTT

clone size: .
D gene: TRBD1
J gene: TRBJ2-7
V gene: TRBV10-3
CDR3 protein: CAISDGTGLYEQYF
CDR3 DNA: TGTGCCATCAGTGACGGGACAGGTCTCTACGAGCAGTACTTC

clone size: few
D gene: TRBD2
J gene: TRBJ2-1
V gene: TRBV6-2/TRBV6-3
CDR3 protein: CASRLAGVSGEQFF
CDR3 DNA: TGTGCCAGCAGGCTAGCGGGAGTGTCGGGTGAGCAGTTCTTC

clone size: .
D gene: TRBD2
J gene: TRBJ2-1
V gene: TRBV7-9
CDR3 protein: CASSLRLAGASSYNEQFF
CDR3 DNA: TGTGCCAGCAGCTTACGACTAGCGGGAGCCAGCTCCTACAATGAGCAGTTCTTC

clone size: .
D gene: .
J gene: TRBJ1-2
V gene: TRBV27
CDR3 protein: CASSFGGAPNYGYTF
CDR3 DNA: TGTGCCAGCAGTTTCGGAGGCGCTCCTAACTATGGCTACACCTTC

clone size: many
D gene: TRBD1
J gene: TRBJ2-7
V gene: TRBV12-3/TRBV12-4
CDR3 protein: CASSVRDSSYEQYF
CDR3 DNA: TGTGCCAGCAGCGTCCGGGACAGCTCCTACGAGCAGTACTTC

clone size: .
D gene: TRBD2
J gene: TRBJ2-2
V gene: TRBV4-2
CDR3 protein: CASSQLAGGDTGELFF
CDR3 DNA: TGTGCCAGCAGCCAGTTAGCGGGAGGGGACACCGGGGAGCTGTTTTTT

clone size: many
D gene: .
J gene: TRBJ2-5
V gene: TRBV12-3/TRBV12-4
CDR3 protein: CASSFGTQETQYF
CDR3 DNA: TGTGCCAGCAGTTTCGGGACGCAAGAGACCCAGTACTTC

clone size: many
D gene: .
J gene: TRBJ2-3
V gene: TRBV7-9
CDR3 protein: CASSPGEFLTDTQYF
CDR3 DNA: TGTGCCAGCAGCCCAGGGGAGTTCCTCACAGATACGCAGTATTTT

clone size: .
D gene: .
J gene: TRBJ2-3
V gene: TRBV6-2/TRBV6-3
CDR3 protein: CASSYSRLVEADTQYF
CDR3 DNA: TGTGCCAGCAGTTACTCGAGGCTAGTGGAGGCAGATACGCAGTATTTT

clone size: many
D gene: .
J gene: TRBJ2-3
V gene: TRBV9
CDR3 protein: CASSAPPEAFQYF
CDR3 DNA: TGTGCCAGCAGCGCACCCCCGGAGGCTTTTCAGTATTTT

clone size: once
D gene: TRBD2
J gene: TRBJ2-2
V gene: TRBV30
CDR3 protein: CAWSVRTSGNTGELFF
CDR3 DNA: TGTGCCTGGAGTGTACGCACTAGCGGGAACACCGGGGAGCTGTTTTTT

clone size: many
D gene: .
J gene: TRBJ2-4
V gene: TRBV18
CDR3 protein: CASSPGSAQDMAKNIQYF
CDR3 DNA: TGTGCCAGCTCACCGGGGAGCGCGCAGGATATGGCCAAAAACATTCAGTACTTC

clone size: .
D gene: .
J gene: TRBJ2-3
V gene: TRBV7-9
CDR3 protein: CASSRFITDTQYF
CDR3 DNA: TGTGCCAGCAGCCGCTTTATCACAGATACGCAGTATTTT

clone size: .
D gene: TRBD1
J gene: TRBJ1-5
V gene: TRBV6-2/TRBV6-3
CDR3 protein: CASSYSDRGDNQPQHF
CDR3 DNA: TGTGCCAGCAGTTACTCGGACAGGGGAGACAATCAGCCCCAGCATTTT

clone size: .
D gene: TRBD1
J gene: TRBJ1-1
V gene: TRBV7-6
CDR3 protein: CASSNTGTGVTEAFF
CDR3 DNA: TGTGCCAGCAGCAACACCGGGACAGGGGTTACTGAAGCTTTCTTT

clone size: .
D gene: TRBD2
J gene: TRBJ2-1
V gene: TRBV28
CDR3 protein: CASSISGTSGRASNEQFF
CDR3 DNA: TGTGCCAGCAGTATTTCCGGGACTAGCGGGAGGGCCTCGAATGAGCAGTTCTTC

clone size: few
D gene: .
J gene: TRBJ2-1
V gene: TRBV10-3
CDR3 protein: CAISELEQYNEQFF
CDR3 DNA: TGTGCCATCAGTGAGTTAGAGCAGTACAATGAGCAGTTCTTC

clone size: few
D gene: TRBD1
J gene: TRBJ2-5
V gene: TRBV12-3/TRBV12-4
CDR3 protein: CASSFSQGARRETQYF
CDR3 DNA: TGTGCCAGCAGTTTTTCTCAGGGGGCGAGGAGAGAGACCCAGTACTTC

clone size: many
D gene: TRBD2
J gene: TRBJ2-3
V gene: TRBV28
CDR3 protein: CASSSLLATGTDTQYF
CDR3 DNA: TGTGCCAGCAGTTCACTACTAGCGACGGGGACAGATACGCAGTATTTT

clone size: few
D gene: TRBD1
J gene: TRBJ2-1
V gene: TRBV7-9
CDR3 protein: CASSLAGTGGFF
CDR3 DNA: TGTGCCAGCAGCTTAGCTGGGACAGGAGGGTTCTTC

clone size: once
D gene: TRBD2
J gene: TRBJ2-2
V gene: TRBV11-2
CDR3 protein: CASSSSSAGGHTGELFF
CDR3 DNA: TGTGCCAGCAGCTCAAGCTCAGCGGGGGGGCACACCGGGGAGCTGTTTTTT

clone size: few
D gene: TRBD2
J gene: TRBJ2-1
V gene: TRBV12-3/TRBV12-4
CDR3 protein: CASSPSGLGSYNEQFF
CDR3 DNA: TGTGCCAGCAGTCCCTCGGGACTAGGGTCCTACAATGAGCAGTTCTTC